This T cell receptor beta chain was recorded in a study of tumor and adjacent non-tumor tissue in lung cancer (dated by TCRdb to the late 2010s). For the wider study: Patients with adenocarcinoma (about 12), squamous cell carcinoma (2) and small cell lung cancer (1) were included in the cohort. Among the approximately 15 patients, ages ranged from roughly 31 to 85 years, some ten were men and 5 were women, and disease was TNM stage I to III. A total of some 130 million productive TCRbeta reads were generated by sequencing, corresponding to an average of approximately 4.5 million reads per sample. The study compared bulk TCRbeta repertoires from lung tumor tissue and matched distant non-tumor lung tissue of approximately 14 lung cancer patients. For each patient, one tumor sample and one normal lung sample were taken, giving approximately 29 paired specimens that underwent TCRbeta CDR3 sequencing. Study-wide findings and limitations: Only approximately 16 patients were included in the cohort, and the need for larger samples and more detailed clinical data was noted by the authors. TCR diversity (inverse Simpson) was significantly higher in tumor than in normal lung tissue (roughly 430 vs 170, P = 0.0075, Mann-Whitney U test). In normal lung, the top 100 clones accounted for a significantly larger cumulative share of the repertoire than in tumor tissue. Neither the sequencing platform nor unique molecular identifiers are mentioned in the methods. Because peripheral blood was not sequenced, the blood TCRbeta repertoires of the lung cancer patients in the study went unexamined. Younger patients had significantly higher TCR diversity, and higher tumor TCR diversity was associated with shorter overall and disease-free survival.

RNA was isolated from bulk, unsorted tissue, and RNA quality was assessed with a NanoDrop ND-1000 and an Agilent 2100. The normal lung samples consisted of distant non-tumor tissue collected more than 3 cm from the tumor edge. The donors were newly diagnosed lung cancer patients admitted for thoracic surgery in China from August to November 2014 who had not received prior chemotherapy. Anyone who had undergone radiotherapy or chemotherapy before, or who had another cancer at the same time, was left out of the study. Pieces of surgical tissue measuring about 1-2.1 cm3 were kept in RNAlater solution and held at -80 degrees C until needed. About this clonotype itself: Its recognized antigen is unknown. This likely comes from a read error, as the CDR3 has no conserved phenylalanine or tryptophan at its end.

The method behind the library was multiplex PCR. This sample was sequenced with an Illumina HiSeq 2500. TCRbeta libraries were built by three rounds of nested PCR using primers (Table S4), following protocols modified from ARM-PCR. Before sequencing, PCR products in the 200-500 bp range were cut out of the gel and cleaned up using the QIAquick gel extraction kit. The study's own analysis went as follows. Reads were cleaned with Trimmomatic, merged with FLASH into complete CDR3 sequences, and assigned to V(D)J germline segments with MiTCR. Clonal diversity was calculated as the inverse Simpson's index using VDJtools. Productive reads were defined as in-frame sequences without a premature stop codon. TCRdb trimmed public reads at Q25 via fastp, called clones via MiXCR and kept in-frame beta chains. Identical CDR3 proteins give one entry, which carries the most common genes and DNA. Here the V and J calls rest on TCRdb's processing, not on the authors' analysis. This sample gives about 110,000 distinct CDR3 sequences in total; about 61% of them show up just once. Jointly, the top ten make up under 20% of the sample.

The CDR1 and CDR2 encoded by the germline V gene are SQVTM and ANQGSEA. The CDR3 has 11 residues if both end residues are counted. This entry keeps only the CDR3 DNA: 33 bases, framed from base 1. V loses 4 bases of germline sequence and J loses 11 bases, and the interval between the two ends is 14 bases. The V and J segments used are TRBV29-1 and TRBJ1-1; no confident D gene assignment can be made. The receptor was isolated from a man aged 60-69 years with non-small cell lung cancer. What was sequenced was distant non-tumor lung tissue. The DNA sequence follows: TGCAGCGTTGTCGACCAACCGGCGGCTTTCTAT. This sequence encodes CSVVDQPAAFY.